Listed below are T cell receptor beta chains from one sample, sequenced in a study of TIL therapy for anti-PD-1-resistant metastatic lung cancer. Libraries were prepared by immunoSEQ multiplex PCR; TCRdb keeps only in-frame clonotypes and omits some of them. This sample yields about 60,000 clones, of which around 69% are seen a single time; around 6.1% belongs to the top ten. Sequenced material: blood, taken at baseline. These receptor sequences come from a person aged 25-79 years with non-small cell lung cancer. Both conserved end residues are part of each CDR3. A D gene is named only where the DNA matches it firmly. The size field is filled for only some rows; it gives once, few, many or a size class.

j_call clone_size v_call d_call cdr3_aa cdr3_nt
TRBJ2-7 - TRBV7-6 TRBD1 CASSQATGVSYEQYF TGTGCCAGCAGCCAGGCGACAGGGGTCTCCTACGAGCAGTACTTC
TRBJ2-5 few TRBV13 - CASSNQETQYF TGTGCCAGCAGCAACCAAGAGACCCAGTACTTC
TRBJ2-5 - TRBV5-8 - CASSLGNRVQETQYF TGTGCCAGCAGCTTGGGGAACAGGGTTCAAGAGACCCAGTACTTC
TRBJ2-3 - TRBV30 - CAWSRLAGDTQYF TGTGCCTGGAGTCGTCTTGCCGGAGATACGCAGTATTTT
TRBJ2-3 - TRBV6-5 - CASSYSEVDTQYF TGTGCCAGCAGTTACTCTGAGGTAGATACGCAGTATTTT
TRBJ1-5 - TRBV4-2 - CASSQDRAVGGQPQHF TGTGCCAGCAGCCAAGACAGGGCGGTTGGGGGTCAGCCCCAGCATTTT
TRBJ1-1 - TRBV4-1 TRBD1 CASSLLIRTGSTEAFF TGCGCCAGCAGCCTACTTATACGGACAGGTTCCACTGAAGCTTTCTTT
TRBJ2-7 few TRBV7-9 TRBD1 CASSLPGTGGSEQYF TGTGCCAGCAGCTTGCCCGGGACAGGGGGTTCCGAGCAGTACTTC
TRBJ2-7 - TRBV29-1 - CSVVSFGMRSEQYF TGCAGCGTTGTGTCGTTTGGTATGCGTTCCGAGCAGTACTTC
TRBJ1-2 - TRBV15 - CATSKQKTGLDGYTF TGTGCCACCAGCAAGCAGAAGACGGGCTTGGATGGCTACACCTTC
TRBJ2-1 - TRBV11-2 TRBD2 CASSFLAGGYNNEQFF TGTGCCAGCAGCTTCCTAGCGGGGGGCTATAACAATGAGCAGTTCTTC
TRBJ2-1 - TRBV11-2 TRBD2 CASSYRRGGWKSSYNEQFF TGTGCCAGCAGCTACCGGCGGGGGGGCTGGAAAAGCTCCTACAATGAGCAGTTCTTC
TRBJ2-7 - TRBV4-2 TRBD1 CASSLTSRGSSYEQYF TGTGCCAGCAGCCTTACATCCAGGGGGAGCTCCTACGAGCAGTACTTC
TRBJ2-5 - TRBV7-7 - CASSLGGTEGTQYF TGTGCTAGCAGCTTAGGAGGGACAGAGGGGACCCAGTACTTC
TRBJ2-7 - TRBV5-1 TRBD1 CASSSQGVRVYEQYF TGCGCCAGCAGCTCACAGGGGGTTCGAGTCTACGAGCAGTACTTC
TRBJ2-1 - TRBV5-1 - CASSLNVDGGEQFF TGCGCCAGCAGCTTGAATGTAGATGGGGGTGAGCAGTTCTTC
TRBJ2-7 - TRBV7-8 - CASSPLRDYEQYF TGTGCCAGCAGCCCCCTACGGGATTACGAGCAGTACTTC
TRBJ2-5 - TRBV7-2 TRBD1 CASSLAGGEETQYF TGTGCCAGCAGCTTAGCAGGGGGCGAAGAGACCCAGTACTTC
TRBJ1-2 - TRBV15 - CATSRVPADYGYTF TGTGCCACCAGCAGAGTTCCAGCGGACTATGGCTACACCTTC
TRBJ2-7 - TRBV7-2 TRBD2 CASSVRLADYEQYF TGTGCCAGCAGCGTAAGACTAGCGGACTACGAGCAGTACTTC
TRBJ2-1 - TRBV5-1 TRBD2 CASGSGTSEMNEQFF TGCGCCAGCGGATCCGGGACTAGCGAGATGAATGAGCAGTTCTTC
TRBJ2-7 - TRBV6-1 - CASEGLSPYEQYF TGTGCCAGCGAGGGGTTGTCGCCCTACGAGCAGTACTTC
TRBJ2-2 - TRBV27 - CASSRANTGELFF TGTGCCAGCAGTCGAGCGAACACCGGGGAGCTGTTTTTT
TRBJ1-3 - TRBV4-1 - CASSQAAQVRNTIYF TGCGCCAGCAGCCAAGCTGCCCAGGTCAGAAACACCATATATTTT
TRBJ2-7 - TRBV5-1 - CASSLASENYEQYF TGCGCCAGCAGCTTGGCTAGCGAGAATTACGAGCAGTACTTC
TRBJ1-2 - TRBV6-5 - CASSYVGGRRLNGYTF TGTGCCAGCAGTTATGTTGGGGGTCGTCGGTTAAATGGCTACACCTTC
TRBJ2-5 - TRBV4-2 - CASSQGFLETQYF TGTGCCAGCAGCCAAGGTTTTTTAGAGACCCAGTACTTC
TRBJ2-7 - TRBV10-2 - CASSSATGPGERQYF TGCGCCAGCAGCTCCGCGACTGGGCCGGGGGAGAGGCAGTACTTC
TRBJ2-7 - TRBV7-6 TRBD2 CASSLGTRVNYEQYF TGTGCCAGCAGCCTTGGGACTAGGGTTAACTACGAGCAGTACTTC
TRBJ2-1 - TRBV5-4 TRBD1 CASSRDRPRNNEQFF TGTGCCAGCAGCCGGGACAGACCCCGCAACAATGAGCAGTTCTTC
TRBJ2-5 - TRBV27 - CASSRKGRAAETQYF TGTGCCAGCAGTCGAAAGGGGAGAGCTGCGGAGACCCAGTACTTC
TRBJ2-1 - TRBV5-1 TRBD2 CASRISLAGGYEQFF TGCGCCAGCAGAATTTCTCTAGCGGGAGGGTATGAGCAGTTCTTC
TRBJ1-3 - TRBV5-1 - CASSLAGSGNTIYF TGCGCCAGCAGCTTGGCGGGGTCTGGAAACACCATATATTTT
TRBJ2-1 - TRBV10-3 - CAISDYNEQFF TGTGCCATCAGCGACTACAATGAGCAGTTCTTC
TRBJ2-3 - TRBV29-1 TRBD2 CSVTGTSGPTDTQYF TGCAGCGTAACCGGGACTAGCGGCCCCACAGATACGCAGTATTTT
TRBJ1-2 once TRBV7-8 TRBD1 CASSSLYGQGDYGYTF TGTGCCAGCAGCTCCCTCTATGGACAGGGGGACTATGGCTACACCTTC
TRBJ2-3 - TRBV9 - CASSVDSSPRTDTQYF TGTGCCAGCAGCGTAGACAGCAGCCCCCGCACAGATACGCAGTATTTT
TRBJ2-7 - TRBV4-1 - CASSHPPGPNSYEQYF TGCGCCAGCAGCCATCCACCGGGACCAAACTCCTACGAGCAGTACTTC
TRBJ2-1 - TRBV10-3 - CAISDDASQGGHQFF TGTGCCATCAGTGATGACGCCTCTCAGGGGGGGCATCAGTTCTTC
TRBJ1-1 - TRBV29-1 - CSVEGGSGPTEAFF TGCAGCGTTGAGGGTGGTTCAGGGCCCACTGAAGCTTTCTTT
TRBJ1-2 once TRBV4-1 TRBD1 CASSQEIRDSLTYGYTF TGCGCCAGCAGCCAAGAAATCCGGGACAGCCTGACCTATGGCTACACCTTC
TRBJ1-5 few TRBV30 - CAWSVPGGAGQPQHF TGTGCCTGGAGTGTACCCGGAGGGGCTGGTCAGCCCCAGCATTTT
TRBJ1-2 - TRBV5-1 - CASRPEQGPYGYTF TGCGCCAGCAGACCGGAACAGGGCCCCTATGGCTACACCTTC
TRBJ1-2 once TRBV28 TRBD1 CASSLPQGAGPYGYTF TGTGCCAGCAGTTTACCCCAGGGGGCGGGGCCCTATGGCTACACCTTC
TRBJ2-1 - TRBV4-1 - CASSQAGGQYNEQFF TGCGCCAGCAGCCAAGCGGGGGGCCAGTACAATGAGCAGTTCTTC
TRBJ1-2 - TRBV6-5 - CASTSLKEGLGYTF TGTGCCAGCACTTCCTTGAAGGAGGGTCTTGGCTACACCTTC
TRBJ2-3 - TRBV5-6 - CASSLGLATSTDTQYF TGTGCCAGCAGCTTGGGGTTAGCAACTAGCACAGATACGCAGTATTTT
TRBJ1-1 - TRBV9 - CASSPYDSRNTEAFF TGTGCCAGCAGCCCTTACGACAGCCGGAACACTGAAGCTTTCTTT
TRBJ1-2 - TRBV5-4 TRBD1 CASSRQGANYGYTF TGTGCCAGCAGCCGACAGGGGGCTAACTATGGCTACACCTTC